Listed below are T cell receptor beta chains from one sample, sequenced in a study of intratumoral heterogeneity in liver cancer. The method was immunoSEQ multiplex PCR; TCRdb's version includes in-frame clones alone and lacks a portion of them. The table records about 20,000 clones, 73% of them present only once. The sample was tumor-adjacent normal tissue, taken before any cancer treatment. Every receptor here comes from a woman aged 65 to 85 with hepatocellular carcinoma. CDR3s include the opening cysteine and the closing phenylalanine or tryptophan. Each record gives: V gene, clone size, J gene, D gene, CDR3 protein, CDR3 DNA. A D gene is named only where the DNA matches it firmly. The size field is filled for only some rows; it gives once, few, many or a size class.

>TRBV18|.|TRBJ2-5|.
CASSPTVGDVWETQYF
TGTGCCAGCTCACCAACCGTGGGGGATGTCTGGGAGACCCAGTACTTC
>TRBV4-2|.|TRBJ2-7|TRBD2
CASSQDPGLASYEQYF
TGTGCCAGCAGCCAAGATCCCGGACTAGCGTCCTACGAGCAGTACTTC
>TRBV7-3|.|TRBJ2-1|.
CASSLTVSRNEQFF
TGTGCCAGCAGCTTAACCGTCTCCCGCAATGAGCAGTTCTTC
>TRBV6-6|.|TRBJ1-1|.
CATTTLTGNTEAFF
TGTGCCACCACCACCCTGACAGGTAACACTGAAGCTTTCTTT
>TRBV5-1|.|TRBJ1-4|.
CASSRDRDEKLFF
TGCGCCAGCAGCCGGGACCGTGATGAAAAACTGTTTTTT
>TRBV30|.|TRBJ1-2|.
CAWSVDSYGYTF
TGTGCCTGGAGTGTAGACAGCTATGGCTACACCTTC
>TRBV9|.|TRBJ1-5|.
CASSANPLLPNQPQHF
TGTGCCAGCAGCGCGAACCCTTTGCTCCCCAATCAGCCCCAGCATTTT
>TRBV6-5|once|TRBJ2-3|.
CASSYGVSTDTQYF
TGTGCCAGCAGTTACGGCGTAAGCACAGATACGCAGTATTTT
>TRBV27|.|TRBJ1-5|.
CASSSQGVGNQPQHF
TGTGCCAGCAGTTCCCAGGGAGTCGGCAATCAGCCCCAGCATTTT
>TRBV10-3|once|TRBJ2-2|TRBD1
CATQGAGGATGELFF
TGTGCCACCCAGGGGGCAGGGGGCGCGACCGGGGAGCTGTTTTTT
>TRBV9|.|TRBJ2-7|TRBD1
CASSVGFAGGYEQYF
TGTGCCAGCAGCGTAGGGTTCGCAGGGGGCTACGAGCAGTACTTC
>TRBV5-4|.|TRBJ1-2|.
CASSQTTAGSYGYTF
TGTGCCAGCAGTCAGACGACAGCCGGTAGCTATGGCTACACCTTC
>TRBV4-2|.|TRBJ1-1|.
CASSPQLEQTEAFF
TGTGCCAGCAGCCCCCAACTGGAGCAAACTGAAGCTTTCTTT
>TRBV7-7|.|TRBJ2-3|.
CASSLLGGGTDTQYF
TGTGCTAGCAGCTTACTAGGAGGGGGCACAGATACGCAGTATTTT
>TRBV5-1|once|TRBJ1-4|.
CASSTLGATNEKLFF
TGCGCCAGCAGCACCCTGGGGGCAACTAATGAAAAACTGTTTTTT
>TRBV6-5|.|TRBJ2-3|.
CASRLQGDTQYF
TGTGCCAGCAGACTACAGGGTGATACGCAGTATTTT
>TRBV5-4|.|TRBJ1-1|.
CASRPTPGRKNTEAFF
TGTGCCAGCAGGCCAACCCCGGGACGTAAGAACACTGAAGCTTTCTTT
>TRBV6-1|few|TRBJ1-1|TRBD1
CASSDPGQFPPNTEAFF
TGTGCCAGCAGTGATCCGGGACAGTTTCCTCCTAACACTGAAGCTTTCTTT
>TRBV6-6|large|TRBJ2-1|TRBD2
CASSYFRDYNNEQFF
TGTGCCAGCAGTTACTTCCGGGACTATAACAATGAGCAGTTCTTC
>TRBV30|.|TRBJ1-1|.
CAWSVVRGGTEAFF
TGTGCCTGGAGTGTGGTGAGGGGAGGCACTGAAGCTTTCTTT
>TRBV7-9|.|TRBJ2-5|.
CASSLDGVEETQYF
TGTGCCAGCAGCTTAGATGGGGTGGAAGAGACCCAGTACTTC
>TRBV6-2/TRBV6-3|.|TRBJ2-5|TRBD2
CASSRAGAGQTQYF
TGTGCCAGCAGTCGAGCGGGAGCGGGGCAGACCCAGTACTTC
>TRBV10-3|.|TRBJ2-3|.
CAISEAKDTQYF
TGTGCCATCAGTGAGGCCAAAGATACGCAGTATTTT
>TRBV7-2|.|TRBJ2-1|TRBD2
CASSLYSGTNEQFF
TGTGCCAGCAGCTTATATAGCGGGACGAATGAGCAGTTCTTC
>TRBV4-1|.|TRBJ1-2|TRBD1
CASSQDPGQGGMSGYTF
TGCGCCAGCAGCCAAGATCCAGGACAGGGGGGGATGAGTGGCTACACCTTC
>TRBV15|.|TRBJ1-3|.
CATSRDWSSGNTIYF
TGTGCCACCAGCAGAGACTGGAGCTCTGGAAACACCATATATTTT
>TRBV19|.|TRBJ1-4|.
CASSPGSGKLFF
TGTGCCAGTAGTCCCGGGAGTGGAAAACTGTTTTTT
>TRBV11-2|.|TRBJ1-2|.
CASAAGPGLPWGYTF
TGTGCCAGCGCTGCAGGACCGGGCCTACCTTGGGGCTACACCTTC
>TRBV6-5|.|TRBJ2-7|.
CASSPGSYEQYF
TGTGCCAGCAGTCCCGGATCCTACGAGCAGTACTTC
>TRBV4-1|few|TRBJ2-7|.
CASSPRVGHEQYF
TGCGCCAGCAGCCCCAGGGTCGGCCACGAGCAGTACTTC
>TRBV28|.|TRBJ1-6|TRBD1
CASSRGQVYSPLHF
TGTGCCAGTTCGCGGGGACAGGTATATTCACCCCTCCACTTT
>TRBV6-5|once|TRBJ2-3|TRBD1
CASNLGQTTDTQYF
TGTGCCAGCAATTTGGGACAGACCACAGATACGCAGTATTTT
>TRBV7-6|once|TRBJ2-1|.
CASSSPGSYNEQFF
TGTGCCAGCAGCTCCCCGGGGTCCTACAATGAGCAGTTCTTC
>TRBV2|.|TRBJ1-1|TRBD1
CATGTDSNTEAFF
TGTGCCACCGGGACAGACTCTAACACTGAAGCTTTCTTT
>TRBV6-5|.|TRBJ1-1|TRBD1
CASSSTGAVNTEAFF
TGTGCCAGCAGTTCAACAGGGGCCGTGAACACTGAAGCTTTCTTT
>TRBV27|.|TRBJ1-1|.
CASSKPDGEAFF
TGTGCCAGCAGCAAACCCGACGGTGAAGCTTTCTTT
>TRBV29-1|.|TRBJ1-3|.
CSVVRSGNTIYF
TGCAGCGTTGTTCGCTCTGGAAACACCATATATTTT
>TRBV7-2|few|TRBJ2-1|TRBD2
CASSFAPGLAGHNEQFF
TGTGCCAGCAGCTTCGCCCCGGGACTAGCGGGACACAATGAGCAGTTCTTC
>TRBV5-1|once|TRBJ2-2|TRBD2
CASSLYGLAGVNTGELFF
TGCGCCAGCAGCTTGTATGGACTAGCGGGAGTGAACACCGGGGAGCTGTTTTTT
>TRBV7-9|.|TRBJ1-2|.
CASSLPVNYGYTF
TGTGCCAGCAGCTTACCCGTAAACTATGGCTACACCTTC
>TRBV5-1|.|TRBJ2-4|.
CASSLAGQSKNIQYF
TGCGCCAGCAGCTTGGCCGGGCAAAGCAAAAACATTCAGTACTTC
>TRBV6-1|.|TRBJ1-5|TRBD1
CASSGVGRGGSNQPQHF
TGTGCCAGCAGTGGGGTTGGCAGGGGGGGTAGCAATCAGCCCCAGCATTTT
>TRBV7-9|.|TRBJ2-3|.
CASSISGRSVRTDTQYF
TGTGCCAGCAGCATATCGGGTAGGAGCGTCCGCACAGATACGCAGTATTTT
>TRBV5-1|.|TRBJ1-1|.
CASRQGKTEAFF
TGCGCCAGCCGCCAGGGGAAGACTGAAGCTTTCTTT
>TRBV12-3/TRBV12-4|medium-sized|TRBJ2-1|.
CASSLGLQGEQFF
TGTGCCAGCAGTTTAGGTCTCCAAGGGGAGCAGTTCTTC
>TRBV28|.|TRBJ2-3|.
CASSLFGQVTDTQYF
TGTGCCAGCAGTTTGTTCGGGCAGGTCACAGATACGCAGTATTTT
>TRBV19|once|TRBJ2-7|.
CASSTVPPIYEQYF
TGTGCCAGTAGTACAGTTCCCCCAATCTACGAGCAGTACTTC